This entry lists 5 T cell receptor beta chains sequenced from one sample in a study of cytomegalovirus exposure and HLA in healthy donors. Amplification used 60 Vbeta primers and 13 Jbeta primers. Profiled with immunoSEQ multiplex PCR; TCRdb holds only in-frame clones, not every one. The data hold roughly 54,000 clones, with around 80% observed a single time. The sequenced sample consisted of PBMCs. The receptors were gathered from a man aged 50-59 years in good health and CMV-seronegative.

V and J are TRBV6-5 and TRBJ1-1; TRBD1 agrees at 7 bases. This CDR3 has 14 amino acids. Germline CDR1 and CDR2: MNHEY and SVGAGI. After removal of 5 bases from V and 5 bases from J, the junction contained 8 bases not matched to a gene. The CDR3 DNA follows: TGTGCCAGCAGTACGACAGGGCCGGGGACTGAAGCTTTCTTT. Its protein is CASSTTGPGTEAFF.

The rearrangement joins TRBV9 to TRBJ2-1, with a tentative D call TRBD1 (5 bases). Trimming removed 4 bases at V and 10 bases at J, with 18 bases between. The CDR3 has 14 amino acids. The germline V gene has CDR1 SGDLS and CDR2 YYNGEE. This CDR3 reads CASSSRPEGVEQFF. As DNA, the CDR3 is TGTGCCAGCAGCTCCCGACCTGAAGGGGTAGAGCAGTTCTTC.

This chain joins TRBV12-5 and TRBJ1-5, with 8 nucleotides matching TRBD1. In germline, CDR1 is LGHNT, CDR2 FRNRAP. V lost 8 bases to trimming and J lost 4 bases; unmatched junction nucleotides: 4. The CDR3 is made up of 13 amino acids. This CDR3 is CASQGQGNQPQHF. DNA for the CDR3: TGTGCTAGTCAAGGACAGGGTAATCAGCCCCAGCATTTT.

The V call is TRBV27, the J call TRBJ2-7; 8 nucleotides align to TRBD2. Per germline, CDR1 MNHEY and CDR2 SMNVEV (reference sequence). This CDR3 has 13 amino acids. V lost 8 bases to trimming and J lost 6 bases; unmatched junction nucleotides: 9. The CDR3 DNA follows: TGTGCCAGCTCGGCGGGACTAGGCGGCGAGCAGTACTTC. Protein product: CASSAGLGGEQYF.

The chain is built from TRBV5-3 and TRBJ1-5; TRBD1 agrees at 7 bases. TRBV5-3 is annotated as an ORF whose role is uncertain. The CDR3 spans 17 residues. V shed 0 bases and J 4 bases; nucleotides not matched to a gene: 10. Here the CDR3 reads CARSLVQGPGGNQPQHF. The CDR3 DNA sequence: TGTGCCAGAAGCTTGGTTCAGGGCCCAGGGGGAAATCAGCCCCAGCATTTT.